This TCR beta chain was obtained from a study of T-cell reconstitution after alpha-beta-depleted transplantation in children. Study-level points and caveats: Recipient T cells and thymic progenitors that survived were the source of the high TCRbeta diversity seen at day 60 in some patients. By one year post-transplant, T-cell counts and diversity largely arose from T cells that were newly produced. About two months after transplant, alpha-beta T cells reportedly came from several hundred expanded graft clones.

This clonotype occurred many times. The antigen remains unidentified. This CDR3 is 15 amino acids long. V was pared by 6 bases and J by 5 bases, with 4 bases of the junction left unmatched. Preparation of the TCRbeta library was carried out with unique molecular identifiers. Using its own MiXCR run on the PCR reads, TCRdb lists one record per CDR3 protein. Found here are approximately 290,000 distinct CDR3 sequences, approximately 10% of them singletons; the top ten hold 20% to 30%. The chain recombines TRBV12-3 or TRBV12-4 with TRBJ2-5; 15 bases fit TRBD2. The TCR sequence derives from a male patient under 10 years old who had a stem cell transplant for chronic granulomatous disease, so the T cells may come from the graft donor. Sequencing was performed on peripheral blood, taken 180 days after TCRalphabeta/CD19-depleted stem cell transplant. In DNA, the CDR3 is TGTGCCAGCAGCCCCGGGACTAGCGGGGGGGAGACCCAGTACTTC. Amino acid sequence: CASSPGTSGGETQYF.